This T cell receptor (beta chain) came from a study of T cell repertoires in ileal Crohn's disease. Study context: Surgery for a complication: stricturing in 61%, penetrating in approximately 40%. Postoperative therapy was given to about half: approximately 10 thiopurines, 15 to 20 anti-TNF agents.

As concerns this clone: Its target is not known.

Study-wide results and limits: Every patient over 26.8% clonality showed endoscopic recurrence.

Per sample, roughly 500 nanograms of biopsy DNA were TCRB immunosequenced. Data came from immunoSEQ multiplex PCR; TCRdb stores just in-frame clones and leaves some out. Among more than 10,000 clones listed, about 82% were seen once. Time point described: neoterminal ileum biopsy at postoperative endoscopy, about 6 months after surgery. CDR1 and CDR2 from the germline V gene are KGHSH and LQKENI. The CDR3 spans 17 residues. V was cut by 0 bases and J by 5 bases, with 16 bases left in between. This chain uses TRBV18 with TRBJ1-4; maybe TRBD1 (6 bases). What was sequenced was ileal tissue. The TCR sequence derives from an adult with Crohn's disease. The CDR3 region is CASSPPKTGRKNEKLFF. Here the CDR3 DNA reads TGTGCCAGCTCACCACCGAAGACAGGACGAAAAAATGAAAAACTGTTTTTT.